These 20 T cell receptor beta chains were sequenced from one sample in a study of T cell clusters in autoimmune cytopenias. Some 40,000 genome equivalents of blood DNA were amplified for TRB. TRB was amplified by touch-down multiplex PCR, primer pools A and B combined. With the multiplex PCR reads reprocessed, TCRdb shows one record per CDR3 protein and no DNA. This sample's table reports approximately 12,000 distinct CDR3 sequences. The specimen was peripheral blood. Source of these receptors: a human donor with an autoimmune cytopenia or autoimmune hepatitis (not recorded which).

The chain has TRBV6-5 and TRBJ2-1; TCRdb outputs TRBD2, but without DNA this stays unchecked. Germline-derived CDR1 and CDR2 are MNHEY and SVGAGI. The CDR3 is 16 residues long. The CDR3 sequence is CASSPGVAGIYNEQFF.

CDR3 loop: CASTPRIGQRATEAFF. This chain links TRBV19 with TRBJ1-1; no DNA is available, so the TRBD1 call from TCRdb remains unchecked. Germline values: CDR1 LNHDA, CDR2 SQIVND (reference sequence). There are 16 residues in the CDR3. The complete variable domain, with remaining parts taken from reference TRBV19 and TRBJ1-1, reads DGGITQSPKYLFRKEGQNVTLSCEQNLNHDAMYWYRQDPGQGLRLIYYSQIVNDFQKGDIAEGYSVSREKKESFPLTVTSAQKNPTAFYLCASTPRIGQRATEAFFGQGTRLTVV.

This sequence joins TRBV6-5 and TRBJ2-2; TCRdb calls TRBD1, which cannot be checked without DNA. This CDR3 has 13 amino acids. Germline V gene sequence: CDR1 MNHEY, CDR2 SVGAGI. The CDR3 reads CASTGIGTGELFF.

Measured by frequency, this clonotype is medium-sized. The CDR3 sequence is CASSYSTGNQETQYF. The genes are TRBV6-6 and TRBJ2-5. This CDR3 spans 15 amino acids. In germline, CDR1 is MNHNY, CDR2 SVGAGI (reference sequence).

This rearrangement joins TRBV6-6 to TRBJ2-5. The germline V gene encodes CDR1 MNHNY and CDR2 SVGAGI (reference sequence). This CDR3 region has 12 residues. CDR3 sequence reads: CASSYAAPTQYF.

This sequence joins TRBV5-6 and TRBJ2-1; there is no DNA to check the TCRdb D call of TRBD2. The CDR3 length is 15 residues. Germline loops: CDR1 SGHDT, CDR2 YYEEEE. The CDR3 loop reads CASSSSGGGYNEQFF.

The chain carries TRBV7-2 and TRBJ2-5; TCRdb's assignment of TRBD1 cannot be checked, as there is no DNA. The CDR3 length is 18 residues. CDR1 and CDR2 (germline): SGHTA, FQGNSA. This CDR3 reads CASSLVSGAGGKGETQYF.

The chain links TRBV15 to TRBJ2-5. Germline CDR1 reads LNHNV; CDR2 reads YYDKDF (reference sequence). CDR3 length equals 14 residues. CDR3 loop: CATSRDVLGETQYF.

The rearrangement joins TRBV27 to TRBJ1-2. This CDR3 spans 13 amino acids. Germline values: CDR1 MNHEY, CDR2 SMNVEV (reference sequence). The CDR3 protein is CASASGSGYGYTF.

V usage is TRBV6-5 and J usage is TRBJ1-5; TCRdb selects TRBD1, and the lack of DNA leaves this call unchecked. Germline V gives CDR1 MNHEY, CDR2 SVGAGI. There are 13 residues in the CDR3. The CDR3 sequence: CASSRQGNQPQHF.

The CDR3 loop is CASSIGGSDYTF. The chain uses TRBV19 and TRBJ1-2; the D call from TCRdb, TRBD1, cannot be confirmed without DNA. CDR3 length: 12 residues. Germline V CDR1 and CDR2: LNHDA, SQIVND (reference sequence).

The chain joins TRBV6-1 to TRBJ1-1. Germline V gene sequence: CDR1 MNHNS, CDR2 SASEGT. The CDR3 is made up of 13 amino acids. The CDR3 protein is CASRRNWNSEAFF.

CDR3 residues: CASRSTRTGGIGGYTF. V is TRBV6-2 or TRBV6-3 and J is TRBJ1-2; the D call of TRBD1 rests on TCRdb alone, since no DNA is present to check it. Per the germline V gene, CDR1 is MNHEY and CDR2 is SVGEGT. CDR3 length equals 16 residues.

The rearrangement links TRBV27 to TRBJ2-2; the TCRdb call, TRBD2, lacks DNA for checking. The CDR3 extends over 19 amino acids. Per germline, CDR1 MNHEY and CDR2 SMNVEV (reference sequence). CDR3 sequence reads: CASSSLPGTSGINTGELFF.

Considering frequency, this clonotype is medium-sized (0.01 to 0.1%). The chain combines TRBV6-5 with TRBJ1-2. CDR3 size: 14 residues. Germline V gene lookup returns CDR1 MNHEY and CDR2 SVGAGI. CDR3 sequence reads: CASSREVRGYGYTF.

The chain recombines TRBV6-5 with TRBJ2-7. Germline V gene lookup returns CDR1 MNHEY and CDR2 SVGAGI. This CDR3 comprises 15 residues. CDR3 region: CASSYSRGGSYEQYF.

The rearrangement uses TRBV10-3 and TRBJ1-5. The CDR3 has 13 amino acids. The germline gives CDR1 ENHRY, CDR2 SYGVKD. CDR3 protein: CAISEGPGQPQHF.

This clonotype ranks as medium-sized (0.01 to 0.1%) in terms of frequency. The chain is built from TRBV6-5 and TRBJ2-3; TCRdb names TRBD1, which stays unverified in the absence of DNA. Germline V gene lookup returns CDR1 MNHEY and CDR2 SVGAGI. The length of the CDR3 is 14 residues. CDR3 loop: CASKDGQATDTQYF.

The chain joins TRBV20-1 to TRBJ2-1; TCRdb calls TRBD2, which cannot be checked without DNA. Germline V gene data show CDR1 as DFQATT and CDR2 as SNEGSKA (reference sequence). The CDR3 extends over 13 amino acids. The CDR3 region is CSAIAGGNNEQFF.

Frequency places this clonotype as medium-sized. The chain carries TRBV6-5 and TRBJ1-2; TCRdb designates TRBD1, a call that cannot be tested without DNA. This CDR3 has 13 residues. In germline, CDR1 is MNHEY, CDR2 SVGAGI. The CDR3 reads CASTPTGVGGYTF.